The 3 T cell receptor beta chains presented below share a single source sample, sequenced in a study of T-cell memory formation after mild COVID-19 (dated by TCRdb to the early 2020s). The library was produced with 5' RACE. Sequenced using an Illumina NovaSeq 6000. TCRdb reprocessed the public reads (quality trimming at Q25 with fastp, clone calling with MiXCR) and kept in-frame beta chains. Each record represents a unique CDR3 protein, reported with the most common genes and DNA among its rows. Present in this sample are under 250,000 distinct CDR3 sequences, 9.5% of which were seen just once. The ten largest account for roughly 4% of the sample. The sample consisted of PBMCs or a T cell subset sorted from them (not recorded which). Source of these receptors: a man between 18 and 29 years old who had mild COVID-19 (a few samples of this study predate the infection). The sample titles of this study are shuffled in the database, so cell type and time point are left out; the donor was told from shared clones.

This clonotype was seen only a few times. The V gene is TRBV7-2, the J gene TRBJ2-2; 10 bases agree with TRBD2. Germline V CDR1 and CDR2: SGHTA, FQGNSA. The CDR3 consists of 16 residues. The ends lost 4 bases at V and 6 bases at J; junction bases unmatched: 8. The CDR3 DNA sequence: TGTGCCAGCAGCTCTCCACCGGGACTAGCGTCCGGGGAGCTGTTTTTT. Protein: CASSSPPGLASGELFF.

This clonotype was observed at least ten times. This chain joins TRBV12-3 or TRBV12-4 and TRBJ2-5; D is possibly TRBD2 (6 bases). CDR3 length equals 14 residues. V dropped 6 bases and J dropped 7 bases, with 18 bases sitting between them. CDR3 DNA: TGTGCCAGCAGCCCGTCAGGGACTTTCGGGACCCAGTACTTC. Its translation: CASSPSGTFGTQYF.

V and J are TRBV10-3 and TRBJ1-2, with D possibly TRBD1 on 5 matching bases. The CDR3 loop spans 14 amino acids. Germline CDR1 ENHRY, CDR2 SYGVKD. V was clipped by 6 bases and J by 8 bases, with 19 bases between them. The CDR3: CAIRRGTGTGGYTF. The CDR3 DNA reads TGTGCCATCAGGCGGGGGACGGGGACTGGAGGCTACACCTTC.